Detailed here is one TCR beta chain. This record belongs to a study of blood T cell repertoires in COVID-19. Some clones are missing from TCRdb's copy, which holds only in-frame ones; the method was immunoSEQ multiplex PCR. The repertoire has roughly 150,000 clones, 80% to 90% of them found once; the top ten carry approximately 2.8%. This TCR came from a woman aged 55-70 years with active COVID-19. Specimen: peripheral blood.

Written as DNA, the CDR3 is TGTGCCAGCAGCCCCGAATTAGTCGCCGGGGAGCTGTTTTTT. It encodes CASSPELVAGELFF. V and J are TRBV6-4 and TRBJ2-2, with D uncertain. Germline loops: CDR1 MRHNA, CDR2 SNTAGT. V was trimmed by 6 bases and J by 6 bases, leaving 14 bases between them. This CDR3 has 14 residues.